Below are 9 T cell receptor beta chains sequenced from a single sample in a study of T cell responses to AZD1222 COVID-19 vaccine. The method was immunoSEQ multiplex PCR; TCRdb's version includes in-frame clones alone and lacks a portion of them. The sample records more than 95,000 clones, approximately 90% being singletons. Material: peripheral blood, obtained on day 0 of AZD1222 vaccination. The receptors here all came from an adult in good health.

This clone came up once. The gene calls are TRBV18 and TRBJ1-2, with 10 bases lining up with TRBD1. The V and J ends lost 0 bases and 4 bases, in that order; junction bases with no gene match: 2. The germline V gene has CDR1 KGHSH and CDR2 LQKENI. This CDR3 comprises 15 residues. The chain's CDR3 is CASSPPDRGVYGYTF. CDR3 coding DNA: TGTGCCAGCTCACCACCGGACAGGGGGGTCTATGGCTACACCTTC.

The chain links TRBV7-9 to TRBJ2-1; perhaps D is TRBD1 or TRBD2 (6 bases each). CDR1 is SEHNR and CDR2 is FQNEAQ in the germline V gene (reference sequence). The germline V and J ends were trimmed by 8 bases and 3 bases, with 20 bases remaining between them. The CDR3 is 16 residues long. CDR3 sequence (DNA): TGTGCCAGCGGCCAACCCGCTGGGGGGCACTACAATGAGCAGTTCTTC. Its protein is CASGQPAGGHYNEQFF.

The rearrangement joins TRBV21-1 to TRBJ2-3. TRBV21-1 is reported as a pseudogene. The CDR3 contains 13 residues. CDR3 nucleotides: TGTGCCAGCAGCAAAGTTCGGAAGGATACGCAGTATTTT. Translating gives CASSKVRKDTQYF.

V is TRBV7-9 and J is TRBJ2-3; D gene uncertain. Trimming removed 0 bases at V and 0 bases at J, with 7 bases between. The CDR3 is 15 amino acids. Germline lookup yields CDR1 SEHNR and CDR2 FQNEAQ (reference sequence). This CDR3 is CASSLAHGSTDTQYF. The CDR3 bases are TGTGCCAGCAGCTTAGCGCATGGAAGCACAGATACGCAGTATTTT.

The CDR3 DNA follows: TGTGCCAGCAGCGTAGAGTCCGGGGAAGGTTCACCCCTCCACTTT. It encodes CASSVESGEGSPLHF. The genes are TRBV9 and TRBJ1-6; no reliable D call. The CDR3 spans 15 residues. Trimming removed 0 bases at V and 9 bases at J, with 13 bases between. CDR1 is SGDLS, CDR2 YYNGEE, per germline. Full variable domain (missing parts from reference TRBV9 and TRBJ1-6): DSGVTQTPKHLITATGQRVTLRCSPRSGDLSVYWYQQSLDQGLQFLIQYYNGEERAKGNILERFSAQQFPDLHSELNLSSLELGDSALYFCASSVESGEGSPLHFGNGTRLTVT.

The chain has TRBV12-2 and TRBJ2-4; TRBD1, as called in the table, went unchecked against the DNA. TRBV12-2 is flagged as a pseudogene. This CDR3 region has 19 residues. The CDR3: CASRLGPIGQKKAKNIQYF. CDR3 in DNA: TGTGCAAGTCGCTTAGGCCCCATTGGGCAGAAAAAAGCCAAAAACATTCAGTACTTC.

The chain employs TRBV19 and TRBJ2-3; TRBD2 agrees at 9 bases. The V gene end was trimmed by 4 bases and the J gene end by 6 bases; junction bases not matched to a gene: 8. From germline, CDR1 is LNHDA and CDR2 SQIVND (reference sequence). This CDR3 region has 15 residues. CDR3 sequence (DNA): TGTGCCAGTAGTAACTCTCTGGCGGGAGGGGATACGCAGTATTTT. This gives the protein CASSNSLAGGDTQYF.

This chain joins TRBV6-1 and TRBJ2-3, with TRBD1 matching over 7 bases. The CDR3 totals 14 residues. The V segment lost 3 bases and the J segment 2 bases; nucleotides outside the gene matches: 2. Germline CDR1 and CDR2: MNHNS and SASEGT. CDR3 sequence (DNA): TGTGCCAGCAGTGAGGGACAGCTCACAGATACGCAGTATTTT. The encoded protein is CASSEGQLTDTQYF.

This CDR3 reads CASKSLQETQYF. Here the CDR3 DNA reads TGTGCCAGCAAGAGCCTCCAAGAGACCCAGTACTTC. The chain employs TRBV7-9 and TRBJ2-5; D is unresolved. Germline values: CDR1 SEHNR, CDR2 FQNEAQ (reference sequence). Trimming left V 7 bases short and J 1 base short, with 7 bases between. CDR3 length equals 12 residues. Filled out from reference TRBV7-9 and TRBJ2-5, the complete variable domain reads DTGVSQNPRHKITKRGQNVTFRCDPISEHNRLYWYRQTLGQGPEFLTYFQNEAQLEKSRLLSDRFSAERPKGSFSTLEIQRTEQGDSAMYLCASKSLQETQYFGPGTRLLVL.